This TCR beta chain was profiled in a study of shared clonotypes between healthy human individuals. CDR3 length: 12 residues. CDR1 SGHVS and CDR2 FNYEAQ come from the germline V gene. The V gene lost 4 bases and the J gene lost 7 bases, with 11 bases spanning the gap. Terminally differentiated effector memory CD45RA+ cells were excluded from the naive CD8 cells, which were CD45RO-negative and positively selected for CCR7. Assay used: immunoSEQ multiplex PCR; TCRdb lists only in-frame clones, some missing. Of some 2.1 million clones listed, about 95% are singletons. What was sequenced was naive CD8+ T cells sorted from blood. The TCR was taken from a man younger than 30 in good health. V usage is TRBV7-6 and J usage is TRBJ2-7; TRBD2 is a possible D gene (6 bases). This chain's CDR3 is CASSSGLPEQYF. The CDR3, as DNA: TGTGCCAGCAGCTCCGGACTACCTGAGCAGTACTTC.